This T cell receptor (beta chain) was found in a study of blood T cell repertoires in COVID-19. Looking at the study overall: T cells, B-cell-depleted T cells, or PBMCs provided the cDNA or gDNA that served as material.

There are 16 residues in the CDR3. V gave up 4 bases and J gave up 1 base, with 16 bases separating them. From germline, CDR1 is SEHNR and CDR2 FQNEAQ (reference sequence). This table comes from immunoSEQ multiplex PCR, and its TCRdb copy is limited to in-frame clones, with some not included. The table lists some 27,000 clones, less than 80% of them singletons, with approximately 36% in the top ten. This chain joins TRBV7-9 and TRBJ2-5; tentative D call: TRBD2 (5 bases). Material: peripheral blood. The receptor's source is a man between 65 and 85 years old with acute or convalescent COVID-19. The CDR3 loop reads CASSSPFDGIQETQYF. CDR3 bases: TGTGCCAGCAGCTCCCCCTTCGACGGGATCCAAGAGACCCAGTACTTC.